Shown below are 24 T cell receptor beta chains from a single sample sequenced in a study of cytomegalovirus exposure and HLA in healthy donors. The PCR ran on 60 Vbeta and 13 Jbeta primers. TCRdb's copy holds only in-frame clones and misses some; the assay was immunoSEQ multiplex PCR. There are over 150,000 clones in the sample; 65% to 85% occur only once, and around 7.7% lies in the top ten. The specimen was PBMCs. The source is a woman in her thirties in good health and CMV-seropositive.

A single count supports this clone. J is TRBJ1-2 and V is TRBV29-1, with 8 positions matching TRBD1. CDR3 length equals 13 residues. V lost 6 bases, J lost 8 bases, and 11 bases stayed unmatched. From germline, CDR1 is SQVTM and CDR2 ANQGSEA. CDR3 loop: CSVKPTGDGGYTF. CDR3 DNA sequence: TGCAGCGTCAAACCGACAGGGGATGGGGGCTACACCTTC.

The chain combines TRBV28 with TRBJ2-3; 7 bases align to TRBD2. This CDR3 has 16 residues. With 6 bases clipped from V and 5 bases from J, the junction kept 14 bases outside the gene matches. Looked up from germline, CDR1 is MDHEN and CDR2 is SYDVKM. CDR3 sequence reads: CASSPQGSGVKDTQYF. In nucleotides, the CDR3 is TGTGCCAGCAGCCCCCAAGGGAGCGGGGTCAAAGATACGCAGTATTTT.

The chain combines TRBV5-6 with TRBJ2-2, with D perhaps matching TRBD1 (5 bases). Germline V lookup: CDR1 SGHDT, CDR2 YYEEEE. The V and J ends lost 6 bases and 1 base respectively, with 13 bases between them. CDR3 length: 15 residues. The CDR3 nucleotides are TGTGCCAGCATCGAGTCAACAGGGAACACCGGGGAGCTGTTTTTT. Its protein is CASIESTGNTGELFF. The full variable domain, with the rest looked up from reference TRBV5-6 and TRBJ2-2, is DAGVTQSPTHLIKTRGQQVTLRCSPKSGHDTVSWYQQALGQGPQFIFQYYEEEERQRGNFPDRFSGHQFPNYSSELNVNALLLGDSALYLCASIESTGNTGELFFGEGSRLTVL.

This clone was seen once. DNA of the CDR3: TGTGCCAGCAGTTCCAGCGGGTGGGCTGGGGAGACCCAGTACTTC. Translated: CASSSSGWAGETQYF. The V and J genes are TRBV27 and TRBJ2-5; D perhaps matches TRBD2 (6 bases). V dropped 4 bases and J dropped 5 bases, with 17 bases sitting between them. Germline values: CDR1 MNHEY, CDR2 SMNVEV (reference sequence). This CDR3 is built from 15 residues.

In this sample, this clone turned up once. The rearrangement links TRBV7-6 to TRBJ2-5; 8 bases align to TRBD2. The trim removed 5 bases at V and 2 bases at J, leaving 4 bases unmatched. The CDR3 runs 14 residues. Looked up from germline, CDR1 is SGHVS and CDR2 is FNYEAQ. For the CDR3, the DNA is TGTGCCAGCAGCAAACTAGCGGAACAAGAGACCCAGTACTTC. It yields the protein CASSKLAEQETQYF.

This clone was seen more than once but under ten times. The chain uses TRBV28 and TRBJ1-1, with D hard to call. CDR1 and CDR2 from the germline V gene are MDHEN and SYDVKM. The CDR3 totals 14 residues. V lost 1 base, J lost 10 bases, and 16 bases lay in between. The CDR3 sequence is CASSLLEGLSVAFF. In DNA form, the CDR3 reads TGTGCCAGCAGTTTATTAGAGGGATTGAGCGTAGCTTTCTTT.

The rearrangement joins TRBV6-1 to TRBJ1-1, with 7 bases fitting TRBD1. The CDR3 is made up of 13 amino acids. Germline V CDR1 and CDR2: MNHNS, SASEGT. V lost 6 bases to trimming and J lost 7 bases; unmatched junction nucleotides: 8. The chain's CDR3 is CASRLGTDLEAFF. The CDR3 DNA follows: TGTGCCAGCAGACTCGGGACAGATCTTGAAGCTTTCTTT.

This chain joins TRBV6-6 and TRBJ1-2, with 7 positions matching TRBD1. The V gene end was trimmed by 8 bases and the J gene end by 1 base; junction bases not matched to a gene: 13. Germline CDR1 MNHNY, CDR2 SVGAGI (reference sequence). CDR3 length: 16 amino acids. CDR3 DNA: TGTGCCAGCTATATGACAGGGTGGCAAGTTAACTATGGCTACACCTTC. Residues: CASYMTGWQVNYGYTF.

This chain uses TRBV10-3 with TRBJ2-1; 12 bases map to TRBD2. Germline CDR1 is ENHRY and CDR2 is SYGVKD. The V gene end was trimmed by 2 bases and the J gene end by 1 base; junction bases not matched to a gene: 6. The CDR3 sequence is 18 residues long. The CDR3 loop is CAISEGLAGGRSYNEQFF. In DNA, the CDR3 is TGTGCCATCAGTGAGGGGCTAGCGGGGGGGCGGTCCTACAATGAGCAGTTCTTC.

This clone appeared a single time. The V gene is TRBV25-1, the J gene TRBJ1-6; TRBD1 might be the D (5 bases). This CDR3 comprises 15 residues. Germline V lookup: CDR1 MGHDK, CDR2 SYGVNS. V gave up 7 bases and J gave up 8 bases, with 18 bases separating them. CDR3 sequence (DNA): TGTGCCAGCACCCGACGGGGGGGGGACTATTCACCCCTCCACTTT. This gives the protein CASTRRGGDYSPLHF.

The chain has TRBV7-9 and TRBJ2-7, with 7 positions matching TRBD1. The germline CDR1 and CDR2 sequences are SEHNR and FQNEAQ (reference sequence). The CDR3 loop spans 14 amino acids. Germline trimming cut 5 bases from V and 2 bases from J; bases unmatched to any gene: 6. The CDR3 spells CASSRSGQAYEQYF. In DNA form, the CDR3 reads TGTGCCAGCAGCCGCTCAGGACAGGCCTACGAGCAGTACTTC.

This clone was found a few times. This sample also contains other DNA sequences that code for the same CDR3. V gene TRBV7-2 combines with J gene TRBJ1-4; perhaps TRBD1 as D (5 bases). V lost 4 bases, J lost 8 bases, and 11 bases lay in between. Germline assignment: CDR1 SGHTA and CDR2 FQGNSA. This CDR3 has 13 amino acids. The CDR3 here is CASSYRSGEKLFF. CDR3 DNA sequence: TGTGCCAGCAGCTACAGGTCAGGGGAAAAACTGTTTTTT.

The chain is built from TRBV29-1 and TRBJ2-5; 7 nucleotides align to TRBD2. Trimming took 7 bases from V and 1 from J; bases not matched to a gene: 0. The CDR3 contains 11 residues. The germline gives CDR1 SQVTM, CDR2 ANQGSEA. In DNA form, the CDR3 reads TGCAGCGGGGGGGGCCAAGAGACCCAGTACTTC. As protein: CSGGGQETQYF.

The chain's CDR3 is CASSLHGTRNTIYF. The CDR3 region has the DNA TGTGCCAGCAGCCTACACGGGACTCGAAACACCATATATTTT. This chain uses TRBV7-3 with TRBJ1-3; weak D call: TRBD1 (5 bases). V lost 5 bases and J lost 5, with 13 bases in between. CDR1 SGHTA and CDR2 FQGTGA come from the germline V gene. There are 14 residues in the CDR3.

The chain links TRBV2 to TRBJ1-2; 9 bases fit TRBD1. Trimming cost V 7 bases and J 3 bases; bases outside gene matches: 15. Germline-derived CDR1 and CDR2 are SNHLY and FYNNEI. CDR3 length equals 17 residues. The CDR3 here is CASTSRPGTGTDYGYTF. For the CDR3, the DNA is TGTGCCAGCACATCTCGACCCGGGACAGGGACAGACTATGGCTACACCTTC.

The chain combines TRBV7-8 with TRBJ2-7; 11 nucleotides align to TRBD1. J was trimmed by 2 bases and V by 2 bases; bases with no gene match: 5. This CDR3 is 16 amino acids long. The V gene's germline CDR1 is SGHVS and CDR2 FQNEAQ. The CDR3 DNA reads as TGTGCCAGCAGCTTACACTTGGGACAGGGGGCCTACGAGCAGTACTTC. Its translation: CASSLHLGQGAYEQYF.

J is TRBJ1-2 and V is TRBV7-2; D unresolved. Germline CDR1 and CDR2: SGHTA and FQGNSA. The CDR3 has 14 residues. Trimming removed 1 base at V and 2 bases at J, with 8 bases between. The CDR3 coding sequence is TGTGCCAGCAGCTTAGTCACAGACAACTATGGCTACACCTTC. Amino acid sequence: CASSLVTDNYGYTF.

V is TRBV6-5 and J is TRBJ1-6; the D gene is possibly TRBD1 (5 bases). The CDR3 has 14 amino acids. Trimming took 0 bases from V and 9 from J, leaving 9 bases between them. Germline V gene data show CDR1 as MNHEY and CDR2 as SVGAGI. CDR3 sequence: CASSYSRGVSPLHF. The DNA for the CDR3 is TGTGCCAGCAGTTACTCCCGGGGGGTTTCACCCCTCCACTTT.

The chain links TRBV7-2 to TRBJ1-1; TRBD1 matches at 7 bases. Unmatched junction bases numbered 17, after V lost 5 bases and J lost 8 bases. The CDR3 totals 16 residues. CDR1 SGHTA and CDR2 FQGNSA come from the germline V gene. CDR3 sequence (DNA): TGTGCCAGCAGCCCGGTGGGCAGGGGGTCGACTGGCGAAGCTTTCTTT. The encoded protein is CASSPVGRGSTGEAFF.

In DNA form, the CDR3 reads TGTGCCAGCAGTATACAGAGCTCCTATAATTCACCCCTCCACTTT. It yields the protein CASSIQSSYNSPLHF. V gene TRBV6-5 combines with J gene TRBJ1-6; D is undetermined. This CDR3 contains 15 residues. Trimming took 5 bases from V and 0 from J, leaving 8 bases between them. Germline V gene lookup returns CDR1 MNHEY and CDR2 SVGAGI.

This clone appeared once. The chain has TRBV2 and TRBJ1-5; D call uncertain. This CDR3 region has 14 residues. V gave up 8 bases and J gave up 5 bases, with 16 bases separating them. CDR1 is SNHLY, CDR2 FYNNEI, per germline. CDR3 sequence (DNA): TGTGCCAGCGGTGGGCAGACCGGAGATCAGCCCCAGCATTTT. Residues: CASGGQTGDQPQHF.

The chain links TRBV2 to TRBJ2-2, with D possibly being TRBD1 (6 bases). This CDR3 contains 14 residues. Germline assignment: CDR1 SNHLY and CDR2 FYNNEI. Deletions cut 7 bases from V and 6 bases from J, with 15 bases between. CDR3 amino acids: CASIQGMGAGELFF. The CDR3 DNA reads TGTGCCAGCATTCAGGGGATGGGCGCCGGGGAGCTGTTTTTT.

The chain uses TRBV19 and TRBJ2-2; TRBD1 matches at 8 bases. CDR1 and CDR2 (germline): LNHDA, SQIVND (reference sequence). This CDR3 is built from 14 residues. V gave up 5 bases and J gave up 4 bases; unmatched junction bases: 3. The CDR3: CASSFGTGTGELFF. CDR3 nucleotides: TGTGCCAGTAGTTTCGGGACAGGCACCGGGGAGCTGTTTTTT.

This chain uses TRBV9 with TRBJ1-2; D remains unclear. Germline loops: CDR1 SGDLS, CDR2 YYNGEE. Between the trimmed V and J ends, which lost 0 bases and 7 bases, there was a span of 10 bases. This CDR3 has 13 residues. Here the CDR3 DNA reads TGTGCCAGCAGCGTAGCTGCGGGCGGTGGCTACACCTTC. Protein: CASSVAAGGGYTF.